Described below is a single T cell receptor beta chain sequence and its context. Its specificity is unknown. The data are from a study of Graves' ophthalmopathy and Graves' hyperthyroidism. Study findings and constraints: The study's model predicted ophthalmopathy progression at approximately 71% sensitivity and approximately 78% specificity.

The CDR3 has 16 amino acids. V gave up 6 bases and J gave up 0 bases; unmatched junction bases: 8. Germline V gene data show CDR1 as SQVTM and CDR2 as ANQGSEA. RNA transcripts served as template for amplifying TCR beta CDR3 sequences. First-round RT-PCR employed HTBI primers, with a second-round multiplex PCR after it. TCRdb passed the multiplex PCR reads through MiXCR, listing each CDR3 protein once. The sample has approximately 460,000 distinct CDR3 sequences, approximately 15% seen once. The sequencing input was blood. This TCR was recovered from a woman in her 30s with Graves' ophthalmopathy. This chain connects TRBV29-1 to TRBJ2-6; TRBD1 aligns across 7 bases. DNA of the CDR3: TGCAGCGTCATAGACAGGGAGAGCTCTGGGGCCAACGTCCTGACTTTC. Amino acid sequence: CSVIDRESSGANVLTF.